A selection of T cell receptor beta chains follows, all from one sample in a study of CD8 T cells in Susac syndrome. TCRdb reanalysed the immunoSEQ multiplex PCR reads using MiXCR and keeps one entry per CDR3 protein. The data show some 47,000 distinct CDR3 sequences, almost 95% seen once. The material sequenced was CD8+ T cells from PBMCs. These receptors all come from a human donor in good health. CDR3s include the opening cysteine and the closing phenylalanine or tryptophan. The D gene is left open where the match is weak.

CDR3 DNA,CDR3 protein,J gene,V gene,D gene
TGTGCCACCAGTGATCCCGACTCGGCTGAGCAGTTCTTC,CATSDPDSAEQFF,TRBJ2-1,TRBV24-1,.
TGCGCCAGCAGCGCTCGACAGGGGCCTAGCACAGATACGCAGTATTTT,CASSARQGPSTDTQYF,TRBJ2-3,TRBV4-1,TRBD1
TGTGCCAGCAGTTACTCGATAGAAGGCAGGGGGCTGAATGAGCAGTTCTTC,CASSYSIEGRGLNEQFF,TRBJ2-1,TRBV6-5,TRBD1
TGCAGCGTAGAGATTTACAATGAGCAGTTCTTC,CSVEIYNEQFF,TRBJ2-1,TRBV29-1,.
TGTGCCAGCAGTTTTCGGGGGAATAAGGTTGAAGCTTTCTTT,CASSFRGNKVEAFF,TRBJ1-1,TRBV27,.
TGTGCCAGCAGCTCGCCAAAGGGGGGGAGCAAACTGTTTTTT,CASSSPKGGSKLFF,TRBJ1-4,TRBV7-9,.
TGTGCCAGCAGTTTTTCTACGCCTGACTACGAGCAGTACTTC,CASSFSTPDYEQYF,TRBJ2-7,TRBV12-3/TRBV12-4,.
TGTGCCAGCAGCTTTATCGAACACGAGCAGTACTTC,CASSFIEHEQYF,TRBJ2-7,TRBV11-2,.
TGTGCCAGCAGCTTCCGAGCGGGAGTGAATGAGCAGTTCTTC,CASSFRAGVNEQFF,TRBJ2-1,TRBV5-6,TRBD2
TGTGCCTGGAGAGCGGGACAGGGGATATGGAGGAACACTGAAGCTTTCTTT,CAWRAGQGIWRNTEAFF,TRBJ1-1,TRBV30,TRBD1
TGTGCCAGCAGCTTCCCAGGGGGCATCACTGAAGCTTTCTTT,CASSFPGGITEAFF,TRBJ1-1,TRBV11-2,TRBD1
TGTGCCTGGAGTGTATATCGCGGAGGAGAGGGAGAGACCCAGTACTTC,CAWSVYRGGEGETQYF,TRBJ2-5,TRBV30,.
TGTGCCAGCAGTGAGGCCAGCTCTGGAAACACCATATATTTT,CASSEASSGNTIYF,TRBJ1-3,TRBV25-1,.
TGTGCCAGCAGCTTAGACCTAGCGGGTAGCTCCTACAATGAGCAGTTCTTC,CASSLDLAGSSYNEQFF,TRBJ2-1,TRBV7-9,TRBD2
TGTGCCAGCAGTACTAGCGATCCTAGCACAGATACGCAGTATTTT,CASSTSDPSTDTQYF,TRBJ2-3,TRBV2,TRBD2
TGTGCCAGCAGTCCCGGGGGGTATGAGCAGTTCTTC,CASSPGGYEQFF,TRBJ2-1,TRBV7-9,TRBD2
TGTGCCAGCAGTCCCTTTTCCGCTCAACCCCAAGAGACCCAGTACTTC,CASSPFSAQPQETQYF,TRBJ2-5,TRBV6-2/TRBV6-3,.